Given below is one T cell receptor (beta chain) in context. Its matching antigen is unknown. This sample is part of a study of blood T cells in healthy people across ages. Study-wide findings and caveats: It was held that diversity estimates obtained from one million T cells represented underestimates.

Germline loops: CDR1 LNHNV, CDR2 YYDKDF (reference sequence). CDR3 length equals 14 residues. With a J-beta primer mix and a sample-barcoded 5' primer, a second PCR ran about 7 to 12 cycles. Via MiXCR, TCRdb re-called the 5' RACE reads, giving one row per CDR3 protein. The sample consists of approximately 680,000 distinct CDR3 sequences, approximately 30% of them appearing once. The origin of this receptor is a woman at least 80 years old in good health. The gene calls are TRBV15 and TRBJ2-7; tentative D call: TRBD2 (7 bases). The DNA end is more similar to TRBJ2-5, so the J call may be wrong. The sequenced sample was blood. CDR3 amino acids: CATSPRGGSETQYF. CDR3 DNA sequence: TGTGCCACCAGCCCTAGGGGGGGCTCCGAGACCCAGTACTTC.